The clone carrying this T cell receptor (beta chain) was recorded a few times. Its specificity is not known. For TCRbeta, the library was prepared with unique molecular identifiers. A single record per CDR3 protein comes from TCRdb applying MiXCR to the PCR reads. The sample yields hundreds of thousands of distinct CDR3 sequences, 13% seen once. This sample was included in a study of T-cell reconstitution after alpha-beta-depleted transplantation in children. In germline, CDR1 is SGHDT, CDR2 YYEEEE. Unmatched junction bases numbered 10, after V lost 4 bases and J lost 0 bases. This CDR3 comprises 17 residues. Notes on the study in general: It was newly produced T cells that mostly accounted for T-cell counts and diversity one year after transplant.

The material was PBMCs, obtained before TCRalphabeta/CD19-depleted stem cell transplant. This clonotype was sampled from a girl aged 2 to 9 with congenital amegakaryocytic thrombocytopenia, due to receive a stem cell transplant. The chain is built from TRBV5-6 and TRBJ1-5; 7 bases align to TRBD1. The CDR3, as DNA: TGTGCCAGCAGCGTCACAGGGGCGCTCTATAGCAATCAGCCCCAGCATTTT. Protein: CASSVTGALYSNQPQHF.